This T cell receptor (beta chain) came from a study of molecular identifiers for immune sequencing clone quantification. Listed TCR primers, together with previously described methods, were used for the bulk TCR libraries. Each CDR3 protein gets one entry after TCRdb re-called the PCR reads with MiXCR. This table holds tens of thousands of distinct CDR3 sequences, about 20% found once. This clonotype was recorded many times. The V end lost 3 bases, the J end lost 4 bases, and 14 bases lay between the germline ends. Germline V CDR1 and CDR2: KGHSH, LQKENI. This CDR3 is 15 amino acids long. This clonotype originated in a human donor in good health. Some libraries in this study had Jurkat cell RNA spiked in. The genes are TRBV18 and TRBJ2-3; D call uncertain. Sequenced material: naive CD8+ T cells from blood, with Jurkat cell RNA spiked in. Subset described: FACS-sorted CD8+CD4-CCR7+CD45RA+ naive T cells. CDR3 nucleotide sequence: TGTGCCAGCTCACCCGAAGGTTTGAGCGCAGATACGCAGTATTTT. Translation gives CASSPEGLSADTQYF.